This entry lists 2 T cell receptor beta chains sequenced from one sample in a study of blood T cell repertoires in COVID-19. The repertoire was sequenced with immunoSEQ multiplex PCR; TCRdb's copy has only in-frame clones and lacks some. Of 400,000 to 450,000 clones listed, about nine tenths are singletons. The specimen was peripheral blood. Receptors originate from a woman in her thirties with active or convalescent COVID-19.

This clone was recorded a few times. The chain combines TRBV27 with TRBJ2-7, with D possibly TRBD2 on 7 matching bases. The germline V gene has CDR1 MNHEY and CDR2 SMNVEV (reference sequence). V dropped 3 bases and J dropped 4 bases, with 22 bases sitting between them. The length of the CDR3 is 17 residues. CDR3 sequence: CASSLSPPRGQMYEQYF. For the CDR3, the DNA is TGTGCCAGCAGTTTGTCCCCACCGCGGGGGCAGATGTACGAGCAGTACTTC.

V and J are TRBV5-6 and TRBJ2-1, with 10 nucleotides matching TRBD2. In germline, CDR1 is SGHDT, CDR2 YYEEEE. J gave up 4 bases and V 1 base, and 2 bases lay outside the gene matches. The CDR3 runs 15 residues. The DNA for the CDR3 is TGTGCCAGCAGCTTGACTAGCGGGGCGTACAATGAGCAGTTCTTC. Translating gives CASSLTSGAYNEQFF. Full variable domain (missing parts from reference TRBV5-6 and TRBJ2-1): DAGVTQSPTHLIKTRGQQVTLRCSPKSGHDTVSWYQQALGQGPQFIFQYYEEEERQRGNFPDRFSGHQFPNYSSELNVNALLLGDSALYLCASSLTSGAYNEQFFGPGTRLTVL.